Presented here are 11 T cell receptor beta chains from one specimen sequenced in a study of blood T cell repertoires in COVID-19. TCRdb's table, derived via immunoSEQ multiplex PCR, lists solely in-frame clones and lacks some. The table records about 120,000 clones, about 89% of them present only once. The source material was peripheral blood. The receptors shown here come from a human donor with acute or convalescent COVID-19. The donor label of this sample is uncertain.

The chain uses TRBV7-2 and TRBJ1-6, with TRBD1 matching over 7 bases. The length of the CDR3 is 13 residues. Germline-derived CDR1 and CDR2 are SGHTA and FQGNSA. V lost 10 bases, J lost 6 bases, and 6 bases stayed unmatched. The CDR3: CAIETGTNSPLHF. DNA of the CDR3: TGTGCCATCGAGACAGGGACTAATTCACCCCTCCACTTT.

V and J are TRBV12-5 and TRBJ1-1; possible D gene TRBD1, 6 bases. Trimming took 0 bases from V and 1 from J, leaving 15 bases between them. Germline CDR1 reads LGHNT; CDR2 reads FRNRAP. This CDR3 comprises 17 residues. CDR3 sequence: CASGLVAEGEGNTEAFF. The CDR3 DNA reads TGTGCTAGTGGTTTGGTAGCGGAGGGGGAGGGGAACACTGAAGCTTTCTTT.

This rearrangement joins TRBV10-3 to TRBJ1-1, with TRBD1 matching over 8 bases. Per the germline V gene, CDR1 is ENHRY and CDR2 is SYGVKD. With V trimmed by 7 bases and J by 1 base, 5 bases remained unmatched. This CDR3 region has 14 residues. CDR3 residues: CAIKRQGRNTEAFF. DNA for the CDR3: TGTGCCATCAAGCGACAGGGGCGGAACACTGAAGCTTTCTTT.

The rearrangement uses TRBV10-3 and TRBJ2-7; 10 positions agree with TRBD1. The CDR3 covers 13 residues. Germline V gives CDR1 ENHRY, CDR2 SYGVKD. Unmatched junction bases numbered 0, after V lost 4 bases and J lost 3 bases. CDR3 loop: CAISGTGGYEQYF. For the CDR3, the DNA is TGTGCCATCAGTGGGACAGGGGGCTACGAGCAGTACTTC.

V usage is TRBV27 and J usage is TRBJ2-5; 7 bases line up with TRBD2. The CDR3 is made up of 15 amino acids. CDR1 MNHEY and CDR2 SMNVEV come from the germline V gene (reference sequence). Trimming at V came to 6 bases and at J to 4 bases, leaving 11 bases not matched to a gene. In nucleotides, the CDR3 is TGTGCCAGCAGCCCCGCGGGAGCGGGGCGAGAGACCCAGTACTTC. Encoded protein: CASSPAGAGRETQYF.

V gene TRBV14 combines with J gene TRBJ2-7; 11 bases match TRBD1. This CDR3 comprises 14 residues. Germline V gene lookup returns CDR1 SGHDN and CDR2 FVKESK. The V gene end was trimmed by 4 bases and the J gene end by 7 bases; junction bases not matched to a gene: 6. The CDR3 spells CASSRSGTGGEQYF. The DNA of the CDR3 is TGTGCCAGCAGCCGGTCCGGGACAGGGGGGGAGCAGTACTTC.

The count of this clone is one. The chain has TRBV28 and TRBJ2-3; 7 bases match TRBD2. CDR3 length: 14 amino acids. CDR1 and CDR2 from the germline V gene are MDHEN and SYDVKM. With 11 bases clipped from V and 0 bases from J, the junction kept 8 bases outside the gene matches. The CDR3 reads CAGARGGSTDTQYF. CDR3 sequence (DNA): TGTGCCGGGGCGAGGGGAGGGAGCACAGATACGCAGTATTTT. Supplemented by reference TRBV28 and TRBJ2-3, the full variable domain reads DVKVTQSSRYLVKRTGEKVFLECVQDMDHENMFWYRQDPGLGLRLIYFSYDVKMKEKGDIPEGYSVSREKKERFSLILESASTNQTSMYLCAGARGGSTDTQYFGPGTRLTVL.

Only one count was recorded for this clone. The chain combines TRBV15 with TRBJ2-5, with TRBD1 as a possible D gene (5 bases). Germline V gene data show CDR1 as LNHNV and CDR2 as YYDKDF (reference sequence). The V and J ends lost 0 bases and 5 bases respectively, with 19 bases between them. CDR3 length: 17 amino acids. The CDR3 here is CATSRDPWSRVSETQYF. CDR3 coding DNA: TGTGCCACCAGCAGAGATCCGTGGAGCAGGGTGTCGGAGACCCAGTACTTC.

The V call is TRBV10-3, the J call TRBJ2-7, with D uncertain. This CDR3 is 12 amino acids long. CDR1 is ENHRY, CDR2 SYGVKD, per germline. The V and J ends lost 4 bases and 3 bases respectively, with 7 bases between them. The CDR3 region is CAISGSSYEQYF. The CDR3 bases are TGTGCCATCAGTGGGTCCAGCTACGAGCAGTACTTC.

This chain uses TRBV4-2 with TRBJ2-3, with 7 bases that match TRBD2. V lost 1 base and J lost 1; bases outside the gene matches: 2. Germline assignment: CDR1 LGHNA and CDR2 YNFKEQ. CDR3 length: 15 residues. In nucleotides, the CDR3 is TGTGCCAGCAGCCAAGTGGGGGGGGGCACAGATACGCAGTATTTT. Protein: CASSQVGGGTDTQYF.

The chain links TRBV7-2 to TRBJ1-2, with D unclear. V lost 4 bases and J 1 base, leaving 10 bases between the germline ends. This CDR3 region has 14 residues. The germline gives CDR1 SGHTA, CDR2 FQGNSA. The CDR3 DNA follows: TGTGCCAGCAGCTCCGCACACAATAACTATGGCTACACCTTC. Translated, it gives CASSSAHNNYGYTF.